This T cell receptor beta chain was sequenced for a study of CD8 T cells in ankylosing spondylitis. This clonotype was found many times. The antigen is undetermined. It was by quantitative 5'-RACE with molecular barcodes that TCR beta libraries were made. TCRdb processed the 5' RACE reads anew with MiXCR; each CDR3 protein has one entry. The table has around 130,000 distinct CDR3 sequences, about 6.4% seen once. Study conclusions and caveats: Typical of ankylosing spondylitis blood, it appeared, was a TCR beta motif of under 10 highly homologous variants. The authors reported significant enrichment of disease-linked clones in matched ankylosing spondylitis synovial fluid. Both synovial fluid and blood in reactive arthritis had previously been reported to carry some motif variants.

Germline V gene sequence: CDR1 MNHEY, CDR2 SVGAGI. The CDR3 has 15 amino acids. V lost 0 bases and J lost 2, with 10 bases in between. This TCR was sampled from a male donor with ankylosing spondylitis or in good health (not recorded which). Sequencing was done on a sample of blood, either unsorted or a sorted T cell fraction (not recorded which). This chain uses TRBV6-5 with TRBJ2-5; D gene unclear. This CDR3 is CASSYSTDGQETQYF. The CDR3 nucleotides are TGTGCCAGCAGTTACTCGACGGACGGACAAGAGACCCAGTACTTC.